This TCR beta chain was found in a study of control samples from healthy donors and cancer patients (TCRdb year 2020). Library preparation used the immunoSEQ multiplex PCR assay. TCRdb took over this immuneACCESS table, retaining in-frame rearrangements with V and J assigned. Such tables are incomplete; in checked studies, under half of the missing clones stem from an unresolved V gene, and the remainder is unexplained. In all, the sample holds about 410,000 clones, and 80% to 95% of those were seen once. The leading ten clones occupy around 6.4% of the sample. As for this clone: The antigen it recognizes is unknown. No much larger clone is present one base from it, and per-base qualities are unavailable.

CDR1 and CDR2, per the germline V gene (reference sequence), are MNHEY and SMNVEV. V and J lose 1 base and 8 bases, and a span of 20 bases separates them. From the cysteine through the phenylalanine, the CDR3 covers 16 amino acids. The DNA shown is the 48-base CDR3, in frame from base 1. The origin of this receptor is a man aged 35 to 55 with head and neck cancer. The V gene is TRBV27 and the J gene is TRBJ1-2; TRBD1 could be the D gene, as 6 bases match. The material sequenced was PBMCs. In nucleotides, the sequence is TGTGCCAGCAGTTTATACGCCCTAGGGGGTGAGGCGGGCTACACCTTC. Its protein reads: CASSLYALGGEAGYTF.